These T cell receptor beta chains were read from a single sample in a study of blood T cells in healthy people across ages. One entry per CDR3 protein results from TCRdb running MiXCR on the 5' RACE reads. The table has about 640,000 distinct CDR3 sequences, roughly 53% seen once. Sequenced material: blood. The receptors stem from a man aged 55-75 years in good health. The conserved cysteine and the conserved F or W are not part of the CDR3 here. Size is stated for part of the rows, as once, few or many counts, or as a class when the clone is expanded.

clone_size j_call v_call cdr3_aa
- TRBJ1-5 TRBV4-1 ASSQALTGANQPQH
few TRBJ2-5 TRBV20-1 SAETSGGKFWQETQY
- TRBJ2-1 TRBV27 ASSLSSGGAMQF
- TRBJ1-4 TRBV6-6 ASSYWGTEKLF
- TRBJ2-1 TRBV29-1 SVADEAESSEQF
few TRBJ2-5 TRBV20-1 SASREGETQY
- - TRBV20-1 SAVRDSGGANIQY
- TRBJ2-6 TRBV25-1 ASRGGSGANVLT
few TRBJ1-2 TRBV12-3/TRBV12-4 ASSFSGTGSSYGYT
- TRBJ2-7 TRBV5-1 ASSYSSGPYEQY
- TRBJ2-3 TRBV28 ASSLPGLAVPSTDTQY
- TRBJ2-7 TRBV28 ASSSPARVSYEQY
few TRBJ2-3 TRBV12-3/TRBV12-4 ASSQMTGHTQY
- TRBJ2-5 TRBV7-7 ASSRRSVGAGTQY
- TRBJ2-5 TRBV29-1 SVATTADPRETQY
- TRBJ2-3 TRBV9 ASSPSGDSDTQY
- TRBJ2-5 TRBV28 ASSLRMPGRIQETQY
many TRBJ2-5 TRBV18 ASSPRTEETQY
- TRBJ1-1 TRBV29-1 SAGINDRTEAF
- TRBJ2-5 TRBV9 ASSVDYRETQY
- TRBJ2-1 TRBV5-6 ASSIGTGPRINEQF
- TRBJ1-2 TRBV7-9 ASSWNGQGRNGYT
few TRBJ2-3 TRBV3-1 ASSLSGQPSTDTQY
- TRBJ2-6 TRBV20-1 SVPGQGSGANVLT
- TRBJ1-1 TRBV15 ATSTNVNRGLGTEAF
- TRBJ1-1 TRBV12-3/TRBV12-4 ASSTRQAWNTEAF
- TRBJ2-1 TRBV12-3/TRBV12-4 ASSLAGVLNEQF
few TRBJ1-5 TRBV20-1 SARVWGGFNQPQH
- TRBJ1-2 TRBV4-2 ASSQEREGPQTYGYT
few TRBJ2-5 TRBV12-3/TRBV12-4 ASSITGARETQY
- TRBJ2-6 TRBV7-2 ASNQRGTTLSGANVLT
- TRBJ2-3 TRBV5-1 ASSLGQGVGDTQY
- TRBJ2-6 TRBV9 ASSGVDAGANVLT
few TRBJ2-1 TRBV11-2 ASSLTGTEYNEQF
once TRBJ2-2 TRBV12-3/TRBV12-4 ASRMTIPTGELF
- TRBJ1-6 TRBV7-2 ASSLGRRQGITVSPLH
- TRBJ2-3 TRBV5-1 ASSPAGGATDTQY
- TRBJ1-1 TRBV6-2/TRBV6-3 ASTRGRVTEAF
once TRBJ2-6 TRBV29-1 SVGVDRAGANVLT
- - TRBV7-2 ASSLWASGGRETQY
once TRBJ2-7 TRBV7-6 ASSLAAGGGEQY